The present entry profiles one T cell receptor (beta chain) with its context. Sequence at one end of the junction differs from germline and may be a read error. The CDR3 has 13 amino acids. Germline values: CDR1 PRHDT, CDR2 FYEKMQ (reference sequence). Sequencing targeted TCR beta in blood CD8+ and CD4+ T cells. The sample belongs to a study of CD8 T cells in Susac syndrome. At the level of the study: Clinically active disease was present in 5 or 6 of the sequenced Susac syndrome patients. 8 or 9 of these patients were in remission. When blood was drawn, patients with Susac syndrome were on intravenous immunoglobulin alone, on corticosteroids, or therapy-naive.

When the RNA was reverse transcribed, random hexamers were used with an input of roughly 0.45 to 1 ug. Multiplex immunoSEQ PCR targeted 54 Vbeta and 13 Jbeta TCR beta segments. TCRdb re-called the immunoSEQ multiplex PCR reads with MiXCR, one entry per CDR3 protein. The sample includes about 85,000 distinct CDR3 sequences, over 90% of them seen just once. The TCR was taken from a human donor with Susac syndrome. The chain joins TRBV13 to TRBJ2-5, with D hard to call. The sequencing sample was made of CD8+ T cells from PBMCs. The CDR3 DNA is TGTGCCGGCAGCTTAGGACGGCAAGAGACCCAGTACTTC. Its protein product is CAGSLGRQETQYF.